Each of the 31 T cell receptor beta chains below was sequenced from the same sample in a study of blood T cell repertoires in COVID-19. TCRdb keeps only in-frame clones here, not all; method: immunoSEQ multiplex PCR. The table lists about 320,000 clones, less than 85% of them singletons. What was sequenced was PBMCs or T cells enriched from blood (not recorded which). These TCRs come from a woman in her twenties or thirties who had been exposed to COVID-19.

The chain recombines TRBV11-2 with TRBJ1-3; D might be TRBD1 (5 bases). Per the germline V gene, CDR1 is SGHAT and CDR2 is FQNNGV. This CDR3 has 17 residues. Trimming stripped 2 bases from V and 0 bases from J, with 14 bases between. CDR3 coding DNA: TGTGCCAGCAGCTTATTGGGGCTAACCCTCTCTGGAAACACCATATATTTT. It codes for CASSLLGLTLSGNTIYF. The entire variable domain, with the rest obtained from reference TRBV11-2 and TRBJ1-3, is as follows: EAGVAQSPRYKIIEKRQSVAFWCNPISGHATLYWYQQILGQGPKLLIQFQNNGVVDDSQLPKDRFSAERLKGVDSTLKIQPAKLEDSAVYLCASSLLGLTLSGNTIYFGEGSWLTVV.

This clone occurred many times. This rearrangement joins TRBV6-5 to TRBJ2-2; the D gene is possibly TRBD2 (6 bases). Germline CDR1 and CDR2: MNHEY and SVGAGI. The CDR3 is 13 amino acids. V lost 11 bases to trimming and J lost 1 base, with 11 bases between them. CDR3 DNA: TGTGCCCTCAGGGAGGTGAACACCGGGGAGCTGTTTTTT. This gives the protein CALREVNTGELFF.

The CDR3, as DNA: TGCGCCAGCAGCCAAGCGAATAGCGGGGGGGGAGAGACCCAGTACTTC. Protein product: CASSQANSGGGETQYF. The chain recombines TRBV4-3 with TRBJ2-5; 11 positions agree with TRBD2. V gave up 1 base and J gave up 4 bases; unmatched junction bases: 5. Germline V gene lookup returns CDR1 LGHNA and CDR2 YSLEER. The CDR3 runs to 16 residues.

The table lists this clone with a count of one. Here the CDR3 DNA reads TGTGCCAGCATGGAGGGGACTAGCGGGAGTTCCTACGAGCAGTACTTC. Translated, it gives CASMEGTSGSSYEQYF. The chain employs TRBV2 and TRBJ2-7, with 14 bases identical to TRBD2. Germline CDR1 and CDR2: SNHLY and FYNNEI. J lost 1 base, V lost 7 bases, and 6 bases had no gene match. CDR3 length: 16 amino acids.

The chain has TRBV3-1 (or the pseudogene TRBV3-2) and TRBJ2-1, with 11 bases identical to TRBD2. Germline-derived CDR1 and CDR2 are LGHDT and YNNKEL (reference sequence). V gave up 4 bases and J gave up 3 bases; unmatched junction bases: 5. This CDR3 is built from 16 residues. CDR3 in DNA: TGTGCCAGCAGCCCAAAACTAGCGGGGGACTACAATGAGCAGTTCTTC. Its protein product is CASSPKLAGDYNEQFF.

The rearrangement joins TRBV3-1 (or the pseudogene TRBV3-2) to TRBJ2-3; TRBD2 matches 13 bases. The length of the CDR3 is 15 residues. CDR1 is LGHDT, CDR2 YNNKEL, per germline (reference sequence). Unmatched junction bases numbered 2, after V lost 5 bases and J lost 3 bases. The CDR3 protein is CASSETSGGTDTQYF. In DNA, the CDR3 is TGTGCCAGCAGCGAGACTAGCGGGGGGACAGATACGCAGTATTTT.

The V call is TRBV21-1, the J call TRBJ1-5; TRBD1 is the table's D call and was not checked against the DNA. TRBV21-1 has pseudogene status. The CDR3 is made up of 20 amino acids. The CDR3 is CASSKGPRGTYGTGGQPQHF. CDR3 DNA sequence: TGTGCCAGCAGCAAAGGTCCTAGGGGGACTTACGGGACAGGTGGCCAGCCCCAGCATTTT.

The V and J genes are TRBV5-1 and TRBJ2-5; the match to TRBD1 covers 10 bases. This CDR3 comprises 15 residues. V trimming: 6 bases; J trimming: 5 bases; junction bases outside the gene matches: 10. Germline CDR1 is SGHRS and CDR2 is YFSETQ. The chain's CDR3 is CASNPMGQGRETQYF. The CDR3 nucleotides read TGCGCCAGCAACCCCATGGGACAGGGGCGGGAGACCCAGTACTTC.

V gene TRBV27 combines with J gene TRBJ2-3, with TRBD1 identical over 7 bases. This CDR3 region has 15 residues. Germline values: CDR1 MNHEY, CDR2 SMNVEV (reference sequence). V shed 5 bases and J 5 bases; nucleotides not matched to a gene: 10. CDR3 DNA sequence: TGTGCCAGCAGTCACCTACAGGGGCGCCGAGATACGCAGTATTTT. Amino acids: CASSHLQGRRDTQYF.

This chain uses TRBV4-2 with TRBJ1-1; TRBD1 might be the D (6 bases). The CDR3 length is 14 residues. In germline, CDR1 is LGHNA, CDR2 YNFKEQ. V was clipped by 4 bases and J by 3 bases, with 12 bases between them. This CDR3 reads CASSLGHRDTEAFF. The CDR3 DNA follows: TGTGCCAGCAGCCTGGGACACAGGGACACTGAAGCTTTCTTT.

The CDR3 loop reads CASSSTRGGNTEAFF. The DNA for the CDR3 is TGTGCCAGCAGTTCCACCAGGGGCGGGAACACTGAAGCTTTCTTT. This chain uses TRBV11-2 with TRBJ1-1; possibly TRBD1 for D (6 bases). V lost 6 bases, J lost 1 base, and 15 bases lay in between. The CDR3 extends over 15 amino acids. Germline lookup yields CDR1 SGHAT and CDR2 FQNNGV. Full variable domain (remainder filled in from reference TRBV11-2 and TRBJ1-1): EAGVAQSPRYKIIEKRQSVAFWCNPISGHATLYWYQQILGQGPKLLIQFQNNGVVDDSQLPKDRFSAERLKGVDSTLKIQPAKLEDSAVYLCASSSTRGGNTEAFFGQGTRLTVV.

This clone was detected only once. The CDR3 sequence: CASSLVGQGAPGSRNTEAFF. In nucleotides, the CDR3 is TGCGCCAGCAGCTTGGTCGGACAGGGGGCTCCTGGGTCAAGGAACACTGAAGCTTTCTTT. This chain links TRBV5-1 with TRBJ1-1; 11 nucleotides agree with TRBD1. Germline assignment: CDR1 SGHRS and CDR2 YFSETQ. This CDR3 has 20 residues. V was clipped by 0 bases and J by 1 base; unmatched bases: 14.

V is TRBV28 and J is TRBJ1-2, with no clear D. This CDR3 has 17 residues. The V end lost 3 bases, the J end lost 3 bases, and 20 bases lay between the germline ends. Germline V gene data show CDR1 as MDHEN and CDR2 as SYDVKM. This CDR3 is CASSLLSNSIEHYGYTF. DNA of the CDR3: TGTGCCAGCAGTTTGTTATCCAACAGTATAGAACACTATGGCTACACCTTC.

The chain carries TRBV30 and TRBJ2-7; D perhaps matches TRBD2 (5 bases). Trimming shortened V by 5 bases and J by 3 bases, and 14 bases separated the two germline ends. This CDR3 comprises 13 residues. Germline CDR1 GTSNPN, CDR2 SVGIG (reference sequence). CDR3 region: CAWGTGINYEQYF. In nucleotides, the CDR3 is TGTGCCTGGGGTACCGGGATTAACTACGAGCAGTACTTC.

The rearrangement joins TRBV5-8 to TRBJ1-2, with D perhaps matching TRBD1 (6 bases). Trimming took off 5 bases at V and 3 bases at J, with 17 bases between the two ends. This CDR3 spans 15 amino acids. Germline V gene lookup returns CDR1 SGHTS and CDR2 YDEGEE. The CDR3 protein is CASRSRGGADYGYTF. The CDR3 nucleotides are TGTGCCAGCAGATCCCGAGGGGGGGCAGACTATGGCTACACCTTC.

The V and J genes are TRBV7-2 and TRBJ1-2, with TRBD1 matching over 9 bases. The V segment lost 5 bases and the J segment 5 bases; nucleotides outside the gene matches: 9. Germline-derived CDR1 and CDR2 are SGHTA and FQGNSA. This CDR3 has 15 amino acids. Here the CDR3 DNA reads TGTGCCAGCAGCGGCGGGGGGACAGGGTCTTATGGCTACACCTTC. This encodes CASSGGGTGSYGYTF.

The V gene is TRBV4-1, the J gene TRBJ2-3; D gene uncertain. Per the germline V gene, CDR1 is MGHRA and CDR2 is YSYEKL. This CDR3 is built from 15 residues. V lost 0 bases to trimming and J lost 5 bases, with 12 bases between them. CDR3 amino acids: CASSQDRDERDTQYF. Written as DNA, the CDR3 is TGCGCCAGCAGCCAAGACCGCGATGAGAGAGATACGCAGTATTTT.

The rearrangement uses TRBV5-4 and TRBJ1-6, with a weak D call TRBD1 (6 bases). The CDR3 covers 14 residues. Trimming removed 0 bases at V and 10 bases at J, with 11 bases between. Germline CDR1 reads SGHNT; CDR2 reads YYREEE (reference sequence). This CDR3 reads CASSLGGGGSPLHF. DNA for the CDR3: TGTGCCAGCAGCTTGGGGGGGGGCGGATCACCCCTCCACTTT. Combining the CDR3 with reference TRBV5-4 and TRBJ1-6 gives the whole variable domain ETGVTQSPTHLIKTRGQQVTLRCSSQSGHNTVSWYQQALGQGPQFIFQYYREEENGRGNFPPRFSGLQFPNYSSELNVNALELDDSALYLCASSLGGGGSPLHFGNGTRLTVT.

This sequence joins TRBV5-1 and TRBJ2-5; the D gene is possibly TRBD1 (5 bases). Germline V lookup: CDR1 SGHRS, CDR2 YFSETQ. V was cut by 1 base and J by 1 base, with 8 bases left in between. The CDR3 covers 14 residues. Here the CDR3 DNA reads TGCGCCAGCAGCTTGTTTCAGGGCCAAGAGACCCAGTACTTC. This translates into CASSLFQGQETQYF.

The chain couples TRBV6-1 to TRBJ2-7; 9 nucleotides agree with TRBD1. The germline V gene has CDR1 MNHNS and CDR2 SASEGT. V gave up 4 bases and J gave up 2 bases; unmatched junction bases: 9. The CDR3 spans 16 residues. In DNA, the CDR3 is TGTGCCAGCAGTGCCTCAGGAGGGGACAGGGCCTACGAGCAGTACTTC. As protein: CASSASGGDRAYEQYF.

Comment on this clone: This sample includes further DNA sequences coding for the same CDR3. The V call is TRBV12-3 or TRBV12-4, the J call TRBJ2-5, with D possibly TRBD1 on 7 matching bases. Trimming removed 5 bases from V and 5 bases from J, with 9 bases in between. The CDR3 is 12 amino acids. The chain's CDR3 is CASSPGGETQYF. The CDR3 DNA follows: TGTGCCAGCAGTCCAGGGGGGGAGACCCAGTACTTC.

CDR3 protein: CASSPTSGRVYNEQFF. Here the CDR3 DNA reads TGTGCCAGCAGCCCGACTAGCGGGAGGGTTTACAATGAGCAGTTCTTC. This chain links TRBV11-2 with TRBJ2-1; TRBD2 agrees at 14 bases. V lost 5 bases to trimming and J lost 4 bases; unmatched junction nucleotides: 4. The V gene's germline CDR1 is SGHAT and CDR2 FQNNGV. This CDR3 contains 16 residues.

The DNA for the CDR3 is TGTGCCAGCAGTTACCGACAGGGAACAACTAATGAAAAACTGTTTTTT. The encoded protein is CASSYRQGTTNEKLFF. The V call is TRBV28, the J call TRBJ1-4, with 7 bases identical to TRBD1. The germline gives CDR1 MDHEN, CDR2 SYDVKM. The CDR3 contains 16 residues. V trimming: 4 bases; J trimming: 0 bases; junction bases outside the gene matches: 5.

The chain recombines TRBV7-9 with TRBJ2-1; D gene uncertain. This CDR3 region has 14 residues. V lost 3 bases and J 7 bases, leaving 13 bases between the germline ends. From germline, CDR1 is SEHNR and CDR2 FQNEAQ (reference sequence). The CDR3 region has the DNA TGTGCCAGCAGCTTTGATCGACTTCCAAATGAGCAGTTCTTC. It yields the protein CASSFDRLPNEQFF. The entire variable domain, with the rest obtained from reference TRBV7-9 and TRBJ2-1, is as follows: DTGVSQNPRHKITKRGQNVTFRCDPISEHNRLYWYRQTLGQGPEFLTYFQNEAQLEKSRLLSDRFSAERPKGSFSTLEIQRTEQGDSAMYLCASSFDRLPNEQFFGPGTRLTVL.

This chain links TRBV29-1 with TRBJ1-2, with 11 bases that match TRBD1. Germline CDR1 reads SQVTM; CDR2 reads ANQGSEA. The trim removed 7 bases at V and 2 bases at J, leaving 3 bases unmatched. This CDR3 has 13 residues. The CDR3 DNA sequence: TGCAGCGAAGGGGACAGGGGGAACTATGGCTACACCTTC. Protein sequence: CSEGDRGNYGYTF.

The chain combines TRBV28 with TRBJ2-1; 9 bases agree with TRBD1. V lost 5 bases and J lost 6; bases outside the gene matches: 8. The CDR3 has 15 amino acids. CDR1 is MDHEN, CDR2 SYDVKM, per germline. CDR3 DNA: TGTGCCAGCAGTATTAACAGGGGGCCTACCAATGAGCAGTTCTTC. Translation gives CASSINRGPTNEQFF.

The chain combines TRBV28 with TRBJ2-3; D perhaps matches TRBD1 (5 bases). The CDR3 has 15 residues. V was shortened by 2 bases and J by 0 bases, with 9 bases between the two germline ends. CDR1 is MDHEN, CDR2 SYDVKM, per germline. The CDR3 bases are TGTGCCAGCAGTTTAATGGGGCCTAGCACAGATACGCAGTATTTT. It translates to CASSLMGPSTDTQYF.

The sample holds a few counts of this clone. Distinct nucleotide sequences in the sample also encode this CDR3. V gene TRBV5-4 combines with J gene TRBJ2-2; 15 nucleotides agree with TRBD2. CDR1 and CDR2 from the germline V gene are SGHNT and YYREEE (reference sequence). Trimming at V came to 5 bases and at J to 5 bases, leaving 7 bases not matched to a gene. CDR3 length: 17 residues. CDR3 sequence (DNA): TGTGCCAGCAGACCAGGACTAGCGGGAGGGAATACCGGGGAGCTGTTTTTT. This sequence encodes CASRPGLAGGNTGELFF.

V and J are TRBV28 and TRBJ1-2, with D possibly being TRBD1 (5 bases). Germline CDR1 is MDHEN and CDR2 is SYDVKM. V lost 3 bases to trimming and J lost 6 bases, with 14 bases between them. CDR3 length: 14 residues. The CDR3 DNA follows: TGTGCCAGCAGTTTTACCAGGGCGAGCCATGGCTACACCTTC. Protein product: CASSFTRASHGYTF.

This rearrangement joins TRBV7-3 to TRBJ2-3; 9 positions match TRBD2. Unmatched junction bases numbered 10, after V lost 2 bases and J lost 4 bases. The CDR3 runs 17 residues. Germline CDR1 SGHTA, CDR2 FQGTGA. The DNA for the CDR3 is TGTGCCAGCAGCTTAGAAGGCGCGGGAGGGCCCGCAGATACGCAGTATTTT. Protein product: CASSLEGAGGPADTQYF.

The chain joins TRBV24-1 to TRBJ2-7; D might be TRBD2 (5 bases). Trimming shortened V by 5 bases and J by 7 bases, and 14 bases separated the two germline ends. Per the germline V gene, CDR1 is KGHDR and CDR2 is SFDVKD. This CDR3 has 13 amino acids. CDR3 sequence reads: CATSVPSSGEQYF. The DNA of the CDR3 is TGTGCCACCAGTGTTCCTAGCTCGGGAGAGCAGTACTTC.